One and the same sample provided the 3 T cell receptor beta chains below, sequenced in a study of shared clonotypes between healthy human individuals. The method was immunoSEQ multiplex PCR; TCRdb's version includes in-frame clones alone and lacks a portion of them. The sample carries about 2.4 million clones, roughly 93% recorded once. Sequenced sample: naive CD4+ T cells from PBMCs. Subset noted: CD45RA+ positively selected. The receptors were gathered from a man in his late teens or twenties in good health. Some clones in this sample may be carry-over from other donors' samples.

Regarding this clone: Other DNA sequences within the sample encode an identical CDR3. The chain joins TRBV5-1 to TRBJ2-1, with a weak D call TRBD1 (7 bases). Per germline, CDR1 SGHRS and CDR2 YFSETQ. The germline V and J ends were trimmed by 4 bases and 4 bases, with 15 bases remaining between them. CDR3 length: 15 residues. The CDR3 reads CASSLAGQPYNEQFF. Here the CDR3 DNA reads TGCGCCAGCAGCCTTGCGGGACAGCCATACAATGAGCAGTTCTTC.

The rearrangement joins TRBV6-9 to TRBJ2-7; TRBD1 or TRBD2 may be the D gene (5 bases each). V dropped 7 bases and J dropped 4 bases, with 17 bases sitting between them. Germline CDR1 MNHGY, CDR2 SVAAGI. This CDR3 is 14 amino acids long. In DNA form, the CDR3 reads TGTGCCAGCAACCCTAGGGACGGCCTTTACGAGCAGTACTTC. Its translation: CASNPRDGLYEQYF.

This chain uses TRBV10-3 with TRBJ2-7; 7 positions match TRBD2. Looked up from germline, CDR1 is ENHRY and CDR2 is SYGVKD. V dropped 6 bases and J dropped 0; count of bases not matched to a gene: 2. The CDR3 spans 13 residues. The CDR3 bases are TGTGCCATCAGGGCTAGCGGCTCCTACGAGCAGTACTTC. Protein sequence: CAIRASGSYEQYF.